A selection of T cell receptor beta chains follows, all from one sample in a study of blood T cell repertoires in COVID-19. Sequencing was performed with immunoSEQ multiplex PCR; in TCRdb, only in-frame clones are kept and a portion is missing. The table has 50,000 to 65,000 clones, around 83% seen once. The sequenced sample consisted of peripheral blood. The origin of the receptors is a human donor in a cohort sampled during active COVID-19. The CDR3 runs from the conserved cysteine through the conserved F or W. D genes are given only for firm matches. Part of the rows lack a size; the others show once, few, many or a class for expanded clones.

clone_size | d_call | v_call | cdr3_aa
few | . | TRBV29-1 | CSVEDLGGGRGEQYF
. | TRBD2 | TRBV19 | CASTLTGGANTGELFF
. | . | TRBV28 | CASSLSGGGTYEQYF
. | . | TRBV7-4 | CASSLDASEGSLYNEQFF
. | TRBD1 | TRBV19 | CASRRSEQGVRQETQYF
few | TRBD2 | TRBV24-1 | CATSPATGHRTSGRVLPGEYF
. | . | TRBV15 | CATSLTVSGEKLFF
. | . | TRBV18 | CASATTGSNTEAFF
. | . | TRBV3-1/TRBV3-2 | CASSQGGDGGEQYF
. | TRBD1 | TRBV27 | CASSQIGAGTGHEQYF
. | . | TRBV5-6 | CASSLMAGEETQYF
. | TRBD1 | TRBV5-1 | CASSAGQTGEKLFF
. | . | TRBV7-6 | CASSLQGMNTEAFF